Described below is a single T cell receptor (beta chain) sequence and its context. The sample comes from a study of blood T cell repertoires in COVID-19. On the study more broadly: The United States, Italy and Spain were the sources of the acute and convalescent COVID-19 samples. PBMCs, B-cell-depleted T cells, or T cells were the source of the cDNA or gDNA that made up the material.

Study processing details: Cell counts per sample came from amplifying reference gene primers. Method: immunoSEQ multiplex PCR; TCRdb's copy keeps in-frame clones and lacks some. Clonal size and the V and J genes are those of that table, whereas D and trimming came from the DNA. The table shows 300,000 or so clones, with about 90% occurring only once. V lost 0 bases and J lost 3; bases outside the gene matches: 3. CDR1 is SGHRS, CDR2 YFSETQ, per germline. CDR3 length: 15 residues. This clonotype was sampled from a middle-aged woman who had recovered from COVID-19. The genes are TRBV5-1 and TRBJ1-2; TRBD1 agrees at 9 bases. The sample was peripheral blood. The CDR3 loop is CASSLEGQGYYGYTF. In nucleotides, the CDR3 is TGCGCCAGCAGCTTGGAGGGACAGGGCTACTATGGCTACACCTTC.